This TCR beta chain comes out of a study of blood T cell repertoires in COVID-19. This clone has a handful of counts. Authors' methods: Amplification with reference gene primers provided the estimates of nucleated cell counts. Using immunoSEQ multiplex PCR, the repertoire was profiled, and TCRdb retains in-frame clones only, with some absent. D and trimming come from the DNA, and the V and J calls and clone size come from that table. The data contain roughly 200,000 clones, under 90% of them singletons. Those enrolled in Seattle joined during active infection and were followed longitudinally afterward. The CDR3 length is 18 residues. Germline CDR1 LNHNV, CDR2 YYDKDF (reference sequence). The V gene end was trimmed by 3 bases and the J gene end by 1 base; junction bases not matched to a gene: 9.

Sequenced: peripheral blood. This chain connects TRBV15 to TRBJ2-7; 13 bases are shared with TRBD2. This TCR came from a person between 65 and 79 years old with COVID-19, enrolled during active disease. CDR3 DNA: TGTGCCACCAGCAGGGCCGTTCCGGGACTAGCGGGATCCTACGAGCAGTACTTC. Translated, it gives CATSRAVPGLAGSYEQYF. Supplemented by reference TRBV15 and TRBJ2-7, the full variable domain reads DAMVIQNPRYQVTQFGKPVTLSCSQTLNHNVMYWYQQKSSQAPKLLFHYYDKDFNNEADTPDNFQSRRPNTSFCFLDIRSPGLGDTAMYLCATSRAVPGLAGSYEQYFGPGTRLTVT.